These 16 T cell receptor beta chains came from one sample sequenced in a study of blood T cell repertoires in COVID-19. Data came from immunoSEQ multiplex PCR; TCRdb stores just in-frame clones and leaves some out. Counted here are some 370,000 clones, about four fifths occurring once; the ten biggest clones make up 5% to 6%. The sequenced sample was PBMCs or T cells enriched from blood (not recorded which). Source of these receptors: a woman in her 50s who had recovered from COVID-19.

This CDR3 is CASSLVGTSGYTDTQYF. The CDR3 DNA is TGCGCCAGCAGCTTGGTAGGGACTAGCGGGTACACAGATACGCAGTATTTT. The chain links TRBV5-1 to TRBJ2-3, with 12 bases that match TRBD2. Germline trimming cut 0 bases from V and 2 bases from J; bases unmatched to any gene: 4. The length of the CDR3 is 17 residues. Germline lookup yields CDR1 SGHRS and CDR2 YFSETQ. Based on the CDR3 plus reference TRBV5-1 and TRBJ2-3, the full variable domain is KAGVTQTPRYLIKTRGQQVTLSCSPISGHRSVSWYQQTPGQGLQFLFEYFSETQRNKGNFPGRFSGRQFSNSRSEMNVSTLELGDSALYLCASSLVGTSGYTDTQYFGPGTRLTVL.

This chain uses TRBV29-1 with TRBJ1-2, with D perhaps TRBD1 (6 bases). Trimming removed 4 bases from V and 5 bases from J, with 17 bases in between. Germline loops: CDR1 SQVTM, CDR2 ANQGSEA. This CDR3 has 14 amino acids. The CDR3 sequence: CSVVEDRGLYGYTF. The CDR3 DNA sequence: TGCAGCGTTGTAGAGGACAGAGGTCTATATGGCTACACCTTC.

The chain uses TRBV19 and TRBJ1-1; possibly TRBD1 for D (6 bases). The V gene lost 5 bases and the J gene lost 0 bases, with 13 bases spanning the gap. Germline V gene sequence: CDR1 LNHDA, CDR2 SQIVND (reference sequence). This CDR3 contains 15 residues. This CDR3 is CASSPPGTMNTEAFF. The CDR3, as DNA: TGTGCCAGTAGTCCTCCCGGGACAATGAACACTGAAGCTTTCTTT. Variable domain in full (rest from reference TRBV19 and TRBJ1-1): DGGITQSPKYLFRKEGQNVTLSCEQNLNHDAMYWYRQDPGQGLRLIYYSQIVNDFQKGDIAEGYSVSREKKESFPLTVTSAQKNPTAFYLCASSPPGTMNTEAFFGQGTRLTVV.

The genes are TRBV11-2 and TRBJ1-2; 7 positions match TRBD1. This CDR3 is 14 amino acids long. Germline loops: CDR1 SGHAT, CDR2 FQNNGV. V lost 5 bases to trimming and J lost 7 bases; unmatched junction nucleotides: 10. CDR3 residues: CASSPYAGGVGYTF. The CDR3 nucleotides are TGTGCCAGCAGCCCCTATGCAGGGGGTGTTGGCTACACCTTC.

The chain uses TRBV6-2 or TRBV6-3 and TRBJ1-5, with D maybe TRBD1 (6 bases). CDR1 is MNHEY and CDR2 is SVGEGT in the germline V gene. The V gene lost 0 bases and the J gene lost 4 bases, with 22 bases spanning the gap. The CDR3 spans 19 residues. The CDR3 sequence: CASSYSQGRRGLGNQPQHF. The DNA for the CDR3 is TGTGCCAGCAGTTACTCGCAGGGGCGCCGAGGGCTTGGTAATCAGCCCCAGCATTTT.

The CDR3 is CASSQDWTSVYGELFF. CDR3 in DNA: TGCGCCAGCAGCCAAGACTGGACTAGCGTTTACGGGGAGCTGTTTTTT. The J gene is TRBJ2-2, the V gene TRBV4-3; TRBD2 agrees at 9 bases. Losses at the gene ends were 0 bases for V and 7 bases for J; bases not matched to a gene: 6. The CDR3 loop spans 16 amino acids. Germline V gene sequence: CDR1 LGHNA, CDR2 YSLEER.

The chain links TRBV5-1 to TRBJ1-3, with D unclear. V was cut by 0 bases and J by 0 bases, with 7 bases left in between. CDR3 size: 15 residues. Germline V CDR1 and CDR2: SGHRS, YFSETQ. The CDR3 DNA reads TGCGCCAGCAGCTTGGACAGTCTCTCTGGAAACACCATATATTTT. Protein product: CASSLDSLSGNTIYF.

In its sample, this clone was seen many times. Here the CDR3 reads CASSQDTGGLNQPQHF. The CDR3 DNA reads TGCGCCAGCAGCCAAGATACAGGGGGATTGAATCAGCCCCAGCATTTT. V is TRBV4-1 and J is TRBJ1-5, with 8 bases fitting TRBD1. Germline V gives CDR1 MGHRA, CDR2 YSYEKL. The CDR3 is made up of 16 amino acids. V lost 0 bases, J lost 4 bases, and 5 bases stayed unmatched.

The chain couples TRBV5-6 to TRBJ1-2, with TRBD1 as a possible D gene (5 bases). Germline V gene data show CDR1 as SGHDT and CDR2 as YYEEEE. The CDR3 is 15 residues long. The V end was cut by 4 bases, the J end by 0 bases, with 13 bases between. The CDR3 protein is CASSRNGGSNYGYTF. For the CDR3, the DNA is TGTGCCAGCAGCCGAAACGGGGGATCTAACTATGGCTACACCTTC.

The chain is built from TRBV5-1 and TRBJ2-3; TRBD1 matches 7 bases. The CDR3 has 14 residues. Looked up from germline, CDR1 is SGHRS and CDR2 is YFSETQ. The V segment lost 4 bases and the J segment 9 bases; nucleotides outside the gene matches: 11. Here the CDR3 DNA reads TGCGCCAGCAGCACAGCTTCCGGGACAGCCACGCAGTATTTT. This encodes CASSTASGTATQYF.

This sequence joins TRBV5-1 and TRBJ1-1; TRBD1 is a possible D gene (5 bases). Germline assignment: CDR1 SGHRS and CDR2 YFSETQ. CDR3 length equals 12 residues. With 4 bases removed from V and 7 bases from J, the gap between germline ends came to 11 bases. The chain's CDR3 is CASSRLQGEAFF. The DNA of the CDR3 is TGCGCCAGCAGCCGTCTTCAGGGTGAAGCTTTCTTT. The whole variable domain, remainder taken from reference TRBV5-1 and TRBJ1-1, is KAGVTQTPRYLIKTRGQQVTLSCSPISGHRSVSWYQQTPGQGLQFLFEYFSETQRNKGNFPGRFSGRQFSNSRSEMNVSTLELGDSALYLCASSRLQGEAFFGQGTRLTVV.

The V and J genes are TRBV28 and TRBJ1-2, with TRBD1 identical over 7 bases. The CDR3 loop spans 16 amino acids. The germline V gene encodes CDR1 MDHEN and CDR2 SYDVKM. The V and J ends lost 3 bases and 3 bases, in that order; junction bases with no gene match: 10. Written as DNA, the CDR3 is TGTGCCAGCAGTTTGCCCCAACGACAGGGCCACTATGGCTACACCTTC. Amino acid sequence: CASSLPQRQGHYGYTF.

The CDR3 region is CASSQETSGRGSLQETQYF. The CDR3 nucleotides are TGTGCCAGCAGCCAGGAGACTAGCGGGAGAGGGAGTTTACAAGAGACCCAGTACTTC. The rearrangement uses TRBV14 and TRBJ2-5, with 12 bases that match TRBD2. The CDR3 totals 19 residues. The V and J ends lost 3 bases and 2 bases, in that order; junction bases with no gene match: 13. The germline CDR1 and CDR2 sequences are SGHDN and FVKESK.

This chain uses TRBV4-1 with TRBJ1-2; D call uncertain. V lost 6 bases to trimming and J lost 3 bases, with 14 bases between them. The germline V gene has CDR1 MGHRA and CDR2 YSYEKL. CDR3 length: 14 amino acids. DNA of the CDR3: TGCGCCAGCAGTCCCACCCATCGGGACTATGGCTACACCTTC. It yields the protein CASSPTHRDYGYTF.

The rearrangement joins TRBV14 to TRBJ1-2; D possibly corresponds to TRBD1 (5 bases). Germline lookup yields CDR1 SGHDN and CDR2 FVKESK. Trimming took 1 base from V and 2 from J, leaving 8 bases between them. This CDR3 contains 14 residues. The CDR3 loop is CASSQATANYGYTF. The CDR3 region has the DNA TGTGCCAGCAGCCAAGCGACAGCCAACTATGGCTACACCTTC.

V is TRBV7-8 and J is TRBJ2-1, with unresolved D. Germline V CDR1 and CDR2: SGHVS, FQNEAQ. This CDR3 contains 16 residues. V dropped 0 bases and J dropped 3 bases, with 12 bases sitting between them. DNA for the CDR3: TGTGCCAGCAGCTTAGCGCGGCGGCCCTTCTACAATGAGCAGTTCTTC. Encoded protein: CASSLARRPFYNEQFF.